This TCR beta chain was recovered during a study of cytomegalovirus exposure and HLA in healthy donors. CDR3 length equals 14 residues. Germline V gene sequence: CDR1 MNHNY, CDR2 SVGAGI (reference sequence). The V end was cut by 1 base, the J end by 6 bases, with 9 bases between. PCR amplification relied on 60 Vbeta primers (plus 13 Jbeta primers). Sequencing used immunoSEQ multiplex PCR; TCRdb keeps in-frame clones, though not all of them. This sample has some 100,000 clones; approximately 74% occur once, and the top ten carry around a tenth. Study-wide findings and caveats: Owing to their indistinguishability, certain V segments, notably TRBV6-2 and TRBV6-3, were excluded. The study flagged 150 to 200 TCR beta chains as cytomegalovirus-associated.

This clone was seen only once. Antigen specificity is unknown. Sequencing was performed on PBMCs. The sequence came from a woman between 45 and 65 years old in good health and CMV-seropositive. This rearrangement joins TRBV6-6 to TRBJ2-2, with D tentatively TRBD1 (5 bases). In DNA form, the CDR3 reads TGTGCCAGCAGTTACTTACAGGACCCCGGGGAGCTGTTTTTT. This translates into CASSYLQDPGELFF.